This T cell receptor (beta chain) was retrieved from a study of T-cell memory formation after mild COVID-19. Notes on the study in general: Clones that contracted clustered mainly in CM and EM if CD4+ and in EMRA if CD8+.

Between the trimmed V and J ends, which lost 3 bases and 6 bases, there was a span of 18 bases. The germline gives CDR1 SGHVS, CDR2 FQNEAQ. CDR3 length: 15 amino acids. In regard to this clonotype: As yet, its antigen is unknown.

Sample barcodes and UMIs were carried by the TCR alpha and TCR beta cDNA libraries that 5'RACE generated with constant-segment primers. MiXCR was run by TCRdb on the 5' RACE reads, yielding one entry per CDR3 protein. This table holds roughly 450,000 distinct CDR3 sequences, around a sixth found once. Sequences were obtained from PBMCs or a T cell subset sorted from them (not recorded which). The receptor was derived from an adult woman who had mild COVID-19 (a few samples of this study predate the infection). Cell type and time point are not known. V and J are TRBV7-8 and TRBJ2-7; the D gene is possibly TRBD2 (5 bases). CDR3 bases: TGTGCCAGCAGCTTTGGGGATGCGCGGGCCCTCGAGCAGTACTTC. Translating it yields CASSFGDARALEQYF.